Listed below are T cell receptor beta chains from one sample, sequenced in a study of blood T cells in healthy people across ages. A single record per CDR3 protein comes from TCRdb applying MiXCR to the 5' RACE reads. The table lists some 700,000 distinct CDR3 sequences, roughly 20% of them singletons. Source material: blood. The receptor set was obtained from a man aged 65 to 79 in good health. The CDR3 runs from the conserved cysteine through the conserved F or W. A D gene is named only where the DNA matches it firmly. Clone size is given for some rows only: seen once, a few or many times, or a class if the clone is expanded.

TRBJ1-1 | TRBV10-3 | TRBD1 | . | CAINPTGGYTEAFF | TGTGCCATCAACCCGACAGGGGGCTATACTGAAGCTTTCTTT
TRBJ1-4 | TRBV7-9 | . | . | CASSLVLGLNEKLFF | TGTGCCAGCAGCTTAGTTTTGGGCCTTAATGAAAAACTGTTTTTT
TRBJ1-1 | TRBV29-1 | TRBD1 | . | CSVGQGRRTEAFF | TGCAGCGTTGGACAGGGGAGACGGACTGAAGCTTTCTTT
TRBJ2-3 | TRBV29-1 | TRBD2 | many | CSGGLAGGTDTQYF | TGCAGCGGAGGACTAGCGGGAGGCACAGATACGCAGTATTTT
TRBJ2-1 | TRBV7-8 | TRBD1 | few | CASSLLSGTANNEQFF | TGTGCCAGCAGCCTCCTATCCGGGACAGCGAACAATGAGCAGTTCTTC
TRBJ2-7 | TRBV28 | . | . | CASSPRVIEQYF | TGTGCCAGCAGCCCGAGAGTGATCGAGCAGTACTTC
TRBJ2-3 | TRBV7-8 | . | few | CASSLDLQSTDTQYF | TGTGCCAGCAGCTTGGATTTACAAAGCACAGATACGCAGTATTTT
TRBJ1-5 | TRBV24-1 | . | . | CATSETGFVQPQHF | TGTGCCACCAGTGAAACAGGGTTCGTTCAGCCCCAGCATTTT
TRBJ1-5 | TRBV5-1 | . | few | CASSLSQGGQPQHF | TGCGCCAGCAGCTTGTCACAGGGAGGGCAGCCCCAGCATTTT
TRBJ1-3 | TRBV13 | TRBD1 | . | CASRPRTGTGNTIYF | TGTGCCAGCAGACCACGGACAGGGACTGGAAACACCATATATTTT
TRBJ2-1 | TRBV11-2 | . | many | CASVEGGASYNEQFF | TGTGCCAGCGTGGAAGGGGGGGCCTCCTACAATGAGCAGTTCTTC
TRBJ2-3 | TRBV7-6 | TRBD1 | . | CASSLETGTGTQYF | TGTGCCAGCAGCTTAGAGACGGGGACAGGGACGCAGTATTTT
TRBJ1-2 | TRBV20-1 | . | few | CSARRDGLTLTGYTF | TGCAGTGCTAGAAGGGACGGATTAACCCTAACTGGCTACACCTTC
TRBJ2-5 | TRBV7-9 | . | . | CASSLVVSLEAQYF | TGTGCCAGCAGCTTAGTCGTGTCTCTCGAGGCCCAGTACTTC
TRBJ1-2 | TRBV11-2 | TRBD1 | few | CASSLELGQGAGYTF | TGTGCCAGCAGCTTAGAGTTGGGGCAGGGGGCTGGCTACACCTTC